This entry is about one T cell receptor beta chain. Per the original methods: Reference gene primer amplification yielded estimated nucleated cell counts. Sequencing used immunoSEQ multiplex PCR; TCRdb keeps in-frame clones, though not all of them. Clone size and the V and J calls come from that table; the DNA yielded D and trimming. The sample includes roughly 87,000 clones, approximately 84% of them seen just once. V lost 3 bases, J lost 0 bases, and 7 bases stayed unmatched. Germline loops: CDR1 LGHNA, CDR2 YNFKEQ. The CDR3 has 17 residues. The data stem from a study of blood T cell repertoires in COVID-19. About the research overall: The United States, Italy and Spain supplied acute and convalescent COVID-19 samples. PBMCs, B-cell-depleted T cells, or T cells were the source of the cDNA or gDNA that made up the material.

The chain carries TRBV4-2 and TRBJ2-7; 11 bases are a match to TRBD1. The TCR sequence derives from a woman aged 55 to 70 with acute or convalescent COVID-19. The sequenced sample was peripheral blood. CDR3 DNA sequence: TGTGCCAGCAGCCACTCTGGGACAGGGGGAAGCTCCTACGAGCAGTACTTC. This codes for CASSHSGTGGSSYEQYF.